This entry is about one TCR beta chain. Which antigen it targets is not known. No per-base quality is available; no much larger clone lies one base away. Using the deep immunoSEQ assay, multiplex PCR amplified TCR CDR3 regions from genomic DNA. Extracted genomic DNA from each cell subset was distributed evenly across all wells of several immunoSEQ 96-well plates, and each plate was treated as a replicate. For sorted subsets, each replicate PCR was loaded with approximately 200 ng genomic DNA, equivalent to roughly 30,000 T cell genomes. Purified libraries were measured with a Qubit 3.0 fluorometer, size-checked on a Bioanalyzer 2100, and measured again with the KAPA Library Quantification kit. Every immunoSEQ 96-well plate was sequenced on a dedicated single-read 150-cycle Illumina NextSeq 550 flow cell. As for the authors' bioinformatics: The immunoSEQ output contained only junctional sequences without quality scores, so filtering could not match that applied to full-length reads. Sequences were annotated with PyIR, a Python wrapper for IgBLAST v1.9, and V/J genes and CDR3 were assigned using IMGT germline references. Any read was removed if the V/J assignment was weak (E-value above 1e-6), the CDR3 was missing, or the read contained stop codons, out-of-frame junctions, or ambiguous translated residues. V3J clonotypes were defined by identical inferred V gene, J gene, and CDR3 amino acid sequence. Percentage overlap between repertoires was calculated by dividing the number of shared unique clonotypes by the size of the smaller repertoire. Repertoire richness was assessed with RTK rarefaction, the Chao1 estimator, and Recon v2.1 estimates of unobserved clonotypes. OLGA was used to compute generation probabilities for all TCRbeta clonotypes that the gDNA method yielded from a handful of donors. As stored in TCRdb, this immuneACCESS dataset retains in-frame rearrangements with V and J assigned. A fraction of the clones does not appear; measured against another copy, unresolved V genes explain less than half of the discrepancy, and the remainder lacks a known reason. The DNA gave D and trimming, while V, J and clone size come from that table. The sample table holds around 1.1 million clones, of which roughly 77% were seen once. 0.7% to 0.95% of the sample is taken by the ten largest.

The source of the sample is a study of shared clonotypes between healthy human individuals (dated by TCRdb to between 2020 and 2021). The study in broad terms: A couple of women and a few men aged 18 to 49 years were included in the cohort. Per donor, three plates each were used for CD4 naive and CD4 memory, two for CD8 naive, and one for CD8 memory. Different laboratories and diverse techniques were used to prepare libraries and sequence TCR repertoires, to increase sequencing depth and limit assay-specific biases. To estimate repertoire size and how much clonotypes are shared between individuals, the study performed deep sequencing of blood TCR repertoires from 4 to 6 healthy adults. Between about 0.8 and 9 billion PBMCs per donor were obtained by leukapheresis. Broad study findings and their caveats: The genetic and exposure-history diversity represented was limited by the small number of donors. Incomplete sequencing was indicated by rarefaction of sorted-subset datasets, despite the large sequencing depth. Estimated clonotype richness was generally larger for naive than for memory subsets. Pairwise subsampling indicated that sequencing depth was expected to affect the degree of clonotype sharing among donors. Compared with non-shared clonotypes, clonotypes shared by all four sorted-subset donors had higher generation probabilities. Sampling was restricted to blood, and TCR repertoires in tissues likely differ from the TCR repertoires found in blood. When a few donors were compared, the shared fraction of clonotypes was around 4.6% for naive CD4, more than 3% for naive CD8, more than 2% for memory CD4, and 0.35% to 0.4% for memory CD8.

Healthy HIV-negative adults with no recently reported acute infections or vaccinations were included as donors. All donors were Caucasian adults living in Nashville, Tennessee, USA. Magnetic negative selection was used to enrich CD4+ T cells, after which naive cells were positively selected on CD45RA and the negative fraction became the memory subset. Blood was collected by leukapheresis, and PBMCs were isolated by Ficoll-Histopaque density gradient centrifugation and then cryopreserved in liquid nitrogen vapor phase. Purity and quantity of every magnetically sorted T cell population were checked by analytical flow cytometry. Genomic DNA was isolated from each sorted fraction and quantified by UV absorbance on a Nanodrop 2000c. The germline V gene encodes CDR1 MNHEY and CDR2 SMNVEV (reference sequence). A distance of 16 bases separates the germline ends of V and J, which lose 6 bases and 2 bases respectively. Taken from cysteine to phenylalanine, the CDR3 has 15 residues. The DNA shown is the 45-base CDR3, in frame from base 1.

The rearrangement combines TRBV27 with TRBJ1-2, and possibly TRBD1, on 5 matching bases. The TCR originated in a young man in good health. Some clones in this sample may be carry-over from other donors' samples. Sequenced: memory CD4+ T cells from PBMCs. The cell subset or site label of this sample denotes: CD45RA-negative fraction. Here is the DNA: TGTGCCAGCAGCCCGGCCTTGGGGGGGAACTATGGCTACACCTTC. This translates into CASSPALGGNYGYTF.